This T cell receptor beta chain was retrieved from a study of response to subunit inactivated influenza vaccine (dated by TCRdb to between 2017 and 2018). Regarding the complete study: Deep quantitative T cell receptor repertoire profiling was used in the study to track responses to a trivalent subunit inactivated influenza vaccine. Broad study findings and their caveats: It was suggested by the authors that each seasonal influenza vaccination may recruit only a limited number of new T cells.

This clonotype was seen more than once but under ten times. Its target antigen remains unknown. Base qualities are not recorded, but no much larger clone differs from it by a single base. Based on the germline V gene (reference sequence), the CDR1 and CDR2 sequences are SEHNR and FQNEAQ. The CDR3 measures 15 amino acids from cysteine to phenylalanine. This entry keeps only the CDR3 DNA: 45 bases, framed from base 1. V gives up 0 bases and J gives up 4 bases, and the segment between their germline ends measures 10 bases. The library was built by means of RT-PCR. The instrument was an Illumina HiSeq 2500. TCRdb trimmed public reads at Q25 via fastp, called clones via MiXCR and kept in-frame beta chains. CDR3 protein sequences are deduplicated, and each keeps its most common genes and DNA. This sample is represented by under 950,000 distinct CDR3 sequences; around 20% of them were singletons. The ten largest account for 9.5% to 13% of the sample.

This receptor was taken from a man over 45 who received an inactivated influenza vaccine. Donor details come from another sample of the same person, matched by shared clones. The sequenced sample was PBMCs from blood, obtained 5 days after vaccination. The sequence is built from TRBV7-9 and TRBJ2-1, with no reliable assignment of the D segment. Here the CDR3 is given as CASSLAIPSYNEQFF. The bases read TGTGCCAGCAGCTTAGCTATTCCCAGTTACAATGAGCAGTTCTTC.